This TCR beta chain was sequenced in a study of T cell responses to AZD1222 COVID-19 vaccine. Study-level background: Both about-4-week and about-12-week second-dose recipients were combined.

Method: immunoSEQ multiplex PCR; TCRdb's copy keeps in-frame clones and lacks some. Counted here are 95,000 to 110,000 clones, over 80% occurring once; the ten biggest clones make up 20% to 25%. In germline, CDR1 is SGHTA, CDR2 FQGNSA. V lost 5 bases to trimming and J lost 2 bases, with 4 bases between them. The CDR3 extends over 11 amino acids. J is TRBJ2-7 and V is TRBV7-2; D unresolved. The sample in question was peripheral blood, obtained on day 0 of AZD1222 vaccination. The TCR originated in an adult in good health. The CDR3 region has the DNA TGTGCCAGCAGCAGGGCCTACGAGCAGTACTTC. Its translation: CASSRAYEQYF.